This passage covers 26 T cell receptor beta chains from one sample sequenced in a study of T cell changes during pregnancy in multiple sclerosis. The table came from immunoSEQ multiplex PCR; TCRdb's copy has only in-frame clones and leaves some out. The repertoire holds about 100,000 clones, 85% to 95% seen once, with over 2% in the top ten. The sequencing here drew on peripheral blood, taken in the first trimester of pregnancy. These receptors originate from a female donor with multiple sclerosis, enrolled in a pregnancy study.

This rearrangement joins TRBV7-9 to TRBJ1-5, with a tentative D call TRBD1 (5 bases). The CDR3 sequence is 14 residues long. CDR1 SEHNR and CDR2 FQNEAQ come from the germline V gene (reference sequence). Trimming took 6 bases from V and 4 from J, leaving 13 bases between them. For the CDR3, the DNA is TGTGCCAGCAGGGCTCCGGGGGTAAATCAGCCCCAGCATTTT. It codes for CASRAPGVNQPQHF.

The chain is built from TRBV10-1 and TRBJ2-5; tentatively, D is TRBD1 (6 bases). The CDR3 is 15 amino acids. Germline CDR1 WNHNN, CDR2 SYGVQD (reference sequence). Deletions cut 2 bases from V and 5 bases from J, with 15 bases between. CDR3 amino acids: CASSEGDRTEETQYF. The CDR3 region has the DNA TGCGCCAGCAGTGAGGGGGATAGGACAGAGGAGACCCAGTACTTC.

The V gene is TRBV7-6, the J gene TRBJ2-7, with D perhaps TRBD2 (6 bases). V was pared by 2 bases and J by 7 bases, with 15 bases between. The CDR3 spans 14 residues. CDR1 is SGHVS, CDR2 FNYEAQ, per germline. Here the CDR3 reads CASSLFGGAREQYF. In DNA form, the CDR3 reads TGTGCCAGCAGCTTATTCGGCGGGGCACGGGAGCAGTACTTC.

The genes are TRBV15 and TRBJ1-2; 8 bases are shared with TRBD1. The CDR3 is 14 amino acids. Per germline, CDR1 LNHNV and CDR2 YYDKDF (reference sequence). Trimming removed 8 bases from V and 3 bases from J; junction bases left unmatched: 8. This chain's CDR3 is CATSQDREYYGYTF. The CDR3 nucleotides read TGTGCCACCTCTCAGGACAGGGAGTACTATGGCTACACCTTC.

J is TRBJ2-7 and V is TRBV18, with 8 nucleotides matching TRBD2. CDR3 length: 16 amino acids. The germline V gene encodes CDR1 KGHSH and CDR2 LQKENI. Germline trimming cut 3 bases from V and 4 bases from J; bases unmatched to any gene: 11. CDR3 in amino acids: CASSPASGTRSYEQYF. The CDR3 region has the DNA TGTGCCAGCTCACCCGCCTCCGGGACTAGGTCTTACGAGCAGTACTTC.

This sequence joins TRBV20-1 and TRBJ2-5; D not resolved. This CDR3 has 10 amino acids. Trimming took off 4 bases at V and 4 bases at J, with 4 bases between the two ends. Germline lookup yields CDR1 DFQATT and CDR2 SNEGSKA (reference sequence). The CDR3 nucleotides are TGCAGTGCTAATCTAGAGACCCAGTACTTC. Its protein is CSANLETQYF.

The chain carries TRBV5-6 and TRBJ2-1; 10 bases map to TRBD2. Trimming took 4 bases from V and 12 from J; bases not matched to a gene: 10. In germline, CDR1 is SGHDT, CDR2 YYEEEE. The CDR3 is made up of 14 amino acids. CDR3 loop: CASSMLAGEGGQFF. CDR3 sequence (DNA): TGTGCCAGCAGCATGCTAGCGGGAGAAGGGGGGCAGTTCTTC. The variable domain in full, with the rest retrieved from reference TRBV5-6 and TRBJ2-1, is DAGVTQSPTHLIKTRGQQVTLRCSPKSGHDTVSWYQQALGQGPQFIFQYYEEEERQRGNFPDRFSGHQFPNYSSELNVNALLLGDSALYLCASSMLAGEGGQFFGPGTRLTVL.

The CDR3 bases are TGCGCCAGCAGCTTGTTCTCTGCAACTAATGAAAAACTGTTTTTT. Translated, it gives CASSLFSATNEKLFF. The V gene is TRBV5-1, the J gene TRBJ1-4, with D unclear. The CDR3 is made up of 15 amino acids. The V end was cut by 1 base, the J end by 0 bases, with 7 bases between. Germline-derived CDR1 and CDR2 are SGHRS and YFSETQ.

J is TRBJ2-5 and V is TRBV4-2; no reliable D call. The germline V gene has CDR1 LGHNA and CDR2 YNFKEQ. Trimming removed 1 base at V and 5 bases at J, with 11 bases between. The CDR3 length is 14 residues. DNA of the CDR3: TGTGCCAGCAGCCAAGTCGAAGCTGTGGAGACCCAGTACTTC. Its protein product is CASSQVEAVETQYF.

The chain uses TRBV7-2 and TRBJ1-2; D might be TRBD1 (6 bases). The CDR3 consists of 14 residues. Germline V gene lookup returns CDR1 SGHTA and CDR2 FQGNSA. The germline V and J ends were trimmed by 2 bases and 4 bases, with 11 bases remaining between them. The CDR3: CASSLSTGGYGYTF. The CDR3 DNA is TGTGCCAGCAGCTTATCGACAGGAGGCTATGGCTACACCTTC. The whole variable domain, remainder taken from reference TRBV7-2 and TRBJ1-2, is GAGVSQSPSNKVTEKGKDVELRCDPISGHTALYWYRQSLGQGLEFLIYFQGNSAPDKSGLPSDRFSAERTGGSVSTLTIQRTQQEDSAVYLCASSLSTGGYGYTFGSGTRLTVV.

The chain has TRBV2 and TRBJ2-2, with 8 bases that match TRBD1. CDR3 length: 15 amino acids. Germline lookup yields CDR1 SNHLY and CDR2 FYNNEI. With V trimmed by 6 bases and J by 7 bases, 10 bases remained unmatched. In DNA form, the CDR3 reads TGTGCCAGCAGGGGTTTCGGACAGGGAGGCGGGGAGCTGTTTTTT. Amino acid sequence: CASRGFGQGGGELFF.

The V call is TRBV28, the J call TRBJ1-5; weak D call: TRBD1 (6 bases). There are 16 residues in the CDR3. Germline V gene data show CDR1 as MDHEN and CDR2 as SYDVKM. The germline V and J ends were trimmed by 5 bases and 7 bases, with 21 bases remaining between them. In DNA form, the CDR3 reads TGTGCCAGCAGTCCCACCCTAACAGGGTATGGGCAGCCCCAGCATTTT. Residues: CASSPTLTGYGQPQHF.

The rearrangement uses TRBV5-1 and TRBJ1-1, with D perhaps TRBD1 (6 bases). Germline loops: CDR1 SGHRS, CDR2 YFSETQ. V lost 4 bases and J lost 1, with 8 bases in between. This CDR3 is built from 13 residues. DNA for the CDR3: TGCGCCAGCAGCCGACAGGCGAACACTGAAGCTTTCTTT. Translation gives CASSRQANTEAFF.

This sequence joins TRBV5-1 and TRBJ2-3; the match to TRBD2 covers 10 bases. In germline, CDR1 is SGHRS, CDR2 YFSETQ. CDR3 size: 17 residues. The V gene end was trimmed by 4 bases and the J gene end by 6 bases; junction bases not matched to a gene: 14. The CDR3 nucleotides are TGCGCCAGCAGCACTAGCGGGATCAATTCCCTCTCGGATACGCAGTATTTT. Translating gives CASSTSGINSLSDTQYF.

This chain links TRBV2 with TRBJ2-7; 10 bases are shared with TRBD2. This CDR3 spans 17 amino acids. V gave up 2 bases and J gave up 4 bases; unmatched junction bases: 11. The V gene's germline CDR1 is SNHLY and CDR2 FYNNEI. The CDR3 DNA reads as TGTGCCAGCAGTGAATTCGGGGCTAGCGGGAGAGGGTACGAGCAGTACTTC. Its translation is CASSEFGASGRGYEQYF.

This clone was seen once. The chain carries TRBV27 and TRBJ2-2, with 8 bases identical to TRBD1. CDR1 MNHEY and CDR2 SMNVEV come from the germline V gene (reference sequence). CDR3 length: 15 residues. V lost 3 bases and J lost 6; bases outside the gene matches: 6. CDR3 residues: CASSFRQGLAGELFF. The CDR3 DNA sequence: TGTGCCAGCAGTTTCAGACAGGGGTTGGCCGGGGAGCTGTTTTTT.

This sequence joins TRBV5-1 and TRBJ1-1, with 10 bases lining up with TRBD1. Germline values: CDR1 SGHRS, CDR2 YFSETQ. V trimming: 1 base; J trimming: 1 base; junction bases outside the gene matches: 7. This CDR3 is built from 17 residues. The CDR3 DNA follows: TGCGCCAGCAGCTTGTCTCGGGACAGGGGAGAGAACACTGAAGCTTTCTTT. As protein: CASSLSRDRGENTEAFF.

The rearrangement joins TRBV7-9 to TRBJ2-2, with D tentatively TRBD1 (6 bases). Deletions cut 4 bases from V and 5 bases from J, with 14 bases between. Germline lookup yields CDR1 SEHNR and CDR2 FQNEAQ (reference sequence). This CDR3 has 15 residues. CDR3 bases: TGTGCCAGCAGCTCCAGGGGCCCGGGGACCGGGGAGCTGTTTTTT. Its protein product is CASSSRGPGTGELFF.

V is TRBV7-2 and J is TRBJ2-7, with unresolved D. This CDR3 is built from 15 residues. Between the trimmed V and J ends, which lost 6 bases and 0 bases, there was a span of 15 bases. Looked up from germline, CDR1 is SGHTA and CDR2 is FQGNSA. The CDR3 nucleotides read TGTGCCAGCAGTAGTAGGAGCCAACTCTCCTACGAGCAGTACTTC. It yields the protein CASSSRSQLSYEQYF.

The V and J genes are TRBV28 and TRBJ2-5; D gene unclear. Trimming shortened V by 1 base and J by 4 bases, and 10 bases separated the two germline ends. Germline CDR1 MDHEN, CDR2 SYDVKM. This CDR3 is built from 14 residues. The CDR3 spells CASSLSVKRETQYF. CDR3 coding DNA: TGTGCCAGCAGTTTATCGGTTAAAAGAGAGACCCAGTACTTC. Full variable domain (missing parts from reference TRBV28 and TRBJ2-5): DVKVTQSSRYLVKRTGEKVFLECVQDMDHENMFWYRQDPGLGLRLIYFSYDVKMKEKGDIPEGYSVSREKKERFSLILESASTNQTSMYLCASSLSVKRETQYFGPGTRLLVL.

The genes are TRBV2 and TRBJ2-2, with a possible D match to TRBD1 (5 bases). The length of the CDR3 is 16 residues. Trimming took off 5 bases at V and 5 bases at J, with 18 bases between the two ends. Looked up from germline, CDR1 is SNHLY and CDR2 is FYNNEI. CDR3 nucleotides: TGTGCCAGCAGTCAAAGGTGGTTTAAGGGGACCGGGGAGCTGTTTTTT. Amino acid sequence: CASSQRWFKGTGELFF.

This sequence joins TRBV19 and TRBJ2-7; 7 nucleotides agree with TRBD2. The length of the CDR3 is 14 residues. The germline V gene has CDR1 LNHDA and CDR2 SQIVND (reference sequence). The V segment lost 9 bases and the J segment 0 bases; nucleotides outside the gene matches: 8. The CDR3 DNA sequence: TGTGCCAGCCAAACGACGGGGGGCTCCTACGAGCAGTACTTC. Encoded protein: CASQTTGGSYEQYF.

CDR3: CASSKRAGVAQYF. The CDR3 DNA is TGTGCCAGCAGCAAAAGGGCAGGGGTTGCCCAGTACTTC. This chain uses TRBV21-1 with TRBJ2-5; TRBD1 was called by the table and not checked on the DNA. TRBV21-1 is a known pseudogene. This CDR3 is 13 amino acids long.

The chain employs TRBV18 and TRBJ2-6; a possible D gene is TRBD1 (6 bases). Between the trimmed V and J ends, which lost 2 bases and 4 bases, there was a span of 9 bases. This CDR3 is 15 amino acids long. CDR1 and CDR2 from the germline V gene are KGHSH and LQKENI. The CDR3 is CASSPAGAGANVLTF. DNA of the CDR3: TGTGCCAGCTCACCAGCAGGGGCCGGGGCCAACGTCCTGACTTTC.

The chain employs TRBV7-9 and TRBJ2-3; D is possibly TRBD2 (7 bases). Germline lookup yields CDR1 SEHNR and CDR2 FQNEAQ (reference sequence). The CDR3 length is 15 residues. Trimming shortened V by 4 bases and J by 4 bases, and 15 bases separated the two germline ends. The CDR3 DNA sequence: TGTGCCAGCAGCTCCTCGGGGGGCAGGGCAGATACGCAGTATTTT. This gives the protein CASSSSGGRADTQYF.

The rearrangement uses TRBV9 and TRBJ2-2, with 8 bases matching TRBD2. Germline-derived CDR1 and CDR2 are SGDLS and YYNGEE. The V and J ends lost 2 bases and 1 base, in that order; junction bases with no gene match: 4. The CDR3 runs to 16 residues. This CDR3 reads CASSVPLAGNTGELFF. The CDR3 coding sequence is TGTGCCAGCAGCGTCCCCCTAGCGGGGAACACCGGGGAGCTGTTTTTT. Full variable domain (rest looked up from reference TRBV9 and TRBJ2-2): DSGVTQTPKHLITATGQRVTLRCSPRSGDLSVYWYQQSLDQGLQFLIQYYNGEERAKGNILERFSAQQFPDLHSELNLSSLELGDSALYFCASSVPLAGNTGELFFGEGSRLTVL.